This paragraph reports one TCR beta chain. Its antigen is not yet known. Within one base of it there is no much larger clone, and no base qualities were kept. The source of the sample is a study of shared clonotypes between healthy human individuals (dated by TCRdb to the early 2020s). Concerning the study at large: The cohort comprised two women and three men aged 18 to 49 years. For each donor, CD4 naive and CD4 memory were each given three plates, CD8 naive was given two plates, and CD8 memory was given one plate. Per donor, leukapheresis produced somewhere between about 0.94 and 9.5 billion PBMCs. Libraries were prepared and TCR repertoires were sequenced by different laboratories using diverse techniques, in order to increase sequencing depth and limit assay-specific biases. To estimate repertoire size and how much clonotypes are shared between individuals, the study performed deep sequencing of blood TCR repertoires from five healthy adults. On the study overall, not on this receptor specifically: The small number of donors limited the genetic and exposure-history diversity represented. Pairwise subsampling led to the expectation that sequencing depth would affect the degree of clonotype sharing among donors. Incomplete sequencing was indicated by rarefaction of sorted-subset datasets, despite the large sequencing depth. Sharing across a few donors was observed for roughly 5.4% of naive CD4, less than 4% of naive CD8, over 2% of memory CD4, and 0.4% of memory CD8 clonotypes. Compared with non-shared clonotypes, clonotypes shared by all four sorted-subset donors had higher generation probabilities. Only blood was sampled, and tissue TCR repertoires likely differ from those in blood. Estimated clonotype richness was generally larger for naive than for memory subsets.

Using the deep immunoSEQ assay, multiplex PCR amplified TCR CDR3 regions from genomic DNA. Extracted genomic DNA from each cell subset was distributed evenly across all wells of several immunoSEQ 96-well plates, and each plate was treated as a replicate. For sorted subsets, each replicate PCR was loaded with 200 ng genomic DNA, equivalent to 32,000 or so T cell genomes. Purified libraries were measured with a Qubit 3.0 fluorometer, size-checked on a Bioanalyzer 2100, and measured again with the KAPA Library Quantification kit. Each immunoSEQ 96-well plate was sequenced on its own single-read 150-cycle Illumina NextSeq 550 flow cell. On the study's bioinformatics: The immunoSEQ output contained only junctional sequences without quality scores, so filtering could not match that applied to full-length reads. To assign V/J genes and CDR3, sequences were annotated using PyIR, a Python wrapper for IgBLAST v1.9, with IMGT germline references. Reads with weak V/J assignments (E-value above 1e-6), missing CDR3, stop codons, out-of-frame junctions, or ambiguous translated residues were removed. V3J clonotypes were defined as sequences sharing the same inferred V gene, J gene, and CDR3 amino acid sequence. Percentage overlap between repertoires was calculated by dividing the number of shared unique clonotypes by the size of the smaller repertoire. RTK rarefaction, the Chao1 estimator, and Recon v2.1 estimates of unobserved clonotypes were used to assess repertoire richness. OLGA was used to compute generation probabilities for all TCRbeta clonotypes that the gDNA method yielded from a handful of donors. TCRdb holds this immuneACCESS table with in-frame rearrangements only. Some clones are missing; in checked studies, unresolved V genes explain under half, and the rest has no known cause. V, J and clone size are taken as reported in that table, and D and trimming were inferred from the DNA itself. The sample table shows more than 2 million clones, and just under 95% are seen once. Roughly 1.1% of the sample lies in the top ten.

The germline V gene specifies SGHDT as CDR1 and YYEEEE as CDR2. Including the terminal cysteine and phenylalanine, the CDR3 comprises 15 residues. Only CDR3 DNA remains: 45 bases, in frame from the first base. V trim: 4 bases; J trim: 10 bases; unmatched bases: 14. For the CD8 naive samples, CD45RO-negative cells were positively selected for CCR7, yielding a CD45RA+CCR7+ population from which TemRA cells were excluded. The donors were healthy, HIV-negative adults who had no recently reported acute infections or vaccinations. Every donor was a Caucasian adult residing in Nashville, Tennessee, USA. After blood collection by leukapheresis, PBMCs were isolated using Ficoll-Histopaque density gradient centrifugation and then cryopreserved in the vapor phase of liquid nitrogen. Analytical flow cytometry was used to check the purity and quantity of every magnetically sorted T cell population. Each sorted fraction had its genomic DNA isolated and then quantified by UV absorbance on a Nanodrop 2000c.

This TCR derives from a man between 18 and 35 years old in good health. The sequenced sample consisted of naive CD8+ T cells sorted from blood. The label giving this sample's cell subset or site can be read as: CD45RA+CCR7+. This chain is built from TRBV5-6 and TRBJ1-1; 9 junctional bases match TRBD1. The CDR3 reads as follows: CASSPPGQGRLGAFF. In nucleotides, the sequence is TGTGCCAGCAGCCCGCCCGGACAGGGGAGGTTGGGAGCTTTCTTT.